The source of this TCR beta chain is a study of blood T cell repertoires in COVID-19. At the level of the study: Whether acute or convalescent, the COVID-19 samples came from the United States, Italy and Spain. In each case, the material was cDNA or gDNA derived from T cells, B-cell-depleted T cells, or PBMCs.

Trimming took 2 bases from V and 3 from J; bases not matched to a gene: 2. Per germline, CDR1 MNHNY and CDR2 SVGAGI (reference sequence). The CDR3 extends over 15 amino acids. This clone was found once. Under the authors' procedure: Counts of nucleated cells, estimated from reference gene primer amplification, were obtained. TCRdb's copy holds only in-frame clones and misses some; the assay was immunoSEQ multiplex PCR. The V and J calls and clone size were taken over from that table, and D and trimming were inferred from the DNA. This sample has fewer than 300,000 clones, with approximately 83% found just once.

The chain combines TRBV6-6 with TRBJ2-7; 12 nucleotides line up with TRBD2. The specimen sequenced was peripheral blood. This receptor was identified in a woman aged 45-65 years who had recovered from COVID-19. In DNA, the CDR3 is TGTGCCAGCAGTTACGAGACTAGCGGGAGCTACGAGCAGTACTTC. It encodes CASSYETSGSYEQYF.